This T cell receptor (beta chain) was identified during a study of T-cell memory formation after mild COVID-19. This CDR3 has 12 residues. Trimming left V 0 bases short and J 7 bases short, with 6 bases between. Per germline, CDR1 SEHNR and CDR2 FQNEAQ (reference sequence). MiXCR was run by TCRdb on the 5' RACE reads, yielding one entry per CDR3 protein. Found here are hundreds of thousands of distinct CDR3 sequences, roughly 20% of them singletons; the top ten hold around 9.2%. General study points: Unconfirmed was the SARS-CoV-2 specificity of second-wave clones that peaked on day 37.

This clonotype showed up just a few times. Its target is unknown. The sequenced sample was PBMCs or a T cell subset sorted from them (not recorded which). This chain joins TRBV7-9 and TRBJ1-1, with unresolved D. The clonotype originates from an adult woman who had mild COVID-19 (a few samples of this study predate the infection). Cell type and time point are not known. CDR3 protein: CASSLAEFEAFF. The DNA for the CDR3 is TGTGCCAGCAGCTTAGCAGAGTTTGAAGCTTTCTTT. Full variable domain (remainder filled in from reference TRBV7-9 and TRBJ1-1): DTGVSQNPRHKITKRGQNVTFRCDPISEHNRLYWYRQTLGQGPEFLTYFQNEAQLEKSRLLSDRFSAERPKGSFSTLEIQRTEQGDSAMYLCASSLAEFEAFFGQGTRLTVV.